This T cell receptor beta chain was obtained from a study of response to subunit inactivated influenza vaccine. TCRdb re-analysed the RT-PCR reads in MiXCR, keeping a single row per CDR3 protein. Of under 200,000 distinct CDR3 sequences listed, about an eighth are singletons. V gave up 5 bases and J gave up 7 bases; unmatched junction bases: 16. The germline V gene encodes CDR1 MNHEY and CDR2 SMNVEV (reference sequence). This CDR3 region has 17 residues. The same data also contributed to another study, on T cells expressing NK-cell markers. As reported in that work: A 5'RACE template switching approach incorporating UMIs was used to make TCR beta cDNA. Source material for TCR beta repertoires consisted of sorted CD3+CD56+NKG2C+, CD3+CD56+NKG2C- and CD3+CD56-NKG2C+ T cells. The sorts in several experiments were restricted to alpha-beta TCR T cells by an anti-gamma-delta TCR antibody. A handful of donors carried dominant NKG2C+ clonotypes that made up roughly 1.0-7.5% of their CD8+ T cells. Whether expanded NKG2C-expressing T cell clones recognize HCMV is unknown.

The receptor's source is a man aged 50 to 59 who received an inactivated influenza vaccine. V is TRBV27 and J is TRBJ2-1; 8 bases are shared with TRBD2. The starting material was CD8+ T cells sorted from PBMCs, obtained approximately 13 days after vaccination. The CDR3 sequence: CASSILLSSGAVNEQFF. CDR3 coding DNA: TGTGCCAGCAGTATACTATTGAGTAGCGGGGCAGTGAATGAGCAGTTCTTC.